This T cell receptor beta chain was captured in a study of early T cells in non-severe SARS-CoV-2 infection. The library protocol tagged individual cDNA molecules with unique molecular identifiers. Each CDR3 protein gets one entry after TCRdb re-called the 5' RACE reads with MiXCR. The table includes under 80,000 distinct CDR3 sequences, around a tenth detected once. Sequenced material: whole blood. The receptor comes from an adult who was a healthcare worker with PCR-confirmed SARS-CoV-2 infection or an uninfected control (not recorded which).

The CDR3 region has the DNA TGTGCCACCGGAGCGGCCCACGAGCAGTACTTC. Amino acid sequence: CATGAAHEQYF. This sequence joins TRBV7-8 and TRBJ2-7; weak D call: TRBD2 (5 bases). The CDR3 has 11 amino acids. V dropped 10 bases and J dropped 5 bases, with 12 bases sitting between them. CDR1 and CDR2 (germline): SGHVS, FQNEAQ.